This TCR beta chain stems from a study of response to subunit inactivated influenza vaccine. Study-level results: Each seasonal flu vaccination may recruit only limited new T cells, authors suggested.

The CDR3 has 18 residues. Germline V gene data show CDR1 as SGHRS and CDR2 as YFSETQ. V was pared by 3 bases and J by 4 bases, with 7 bases of the junction left unmatched. In TCRdb, the RT-PCR reads were re-called with MiXCR into one record per CDR3 protein. The sample yields over 750,000 distinct CDR3 sequences, around 21% seen once. Of note for this clonotype: Antigen: not known.

The chain recombines TRBV5-1 with TRBJ2-2; 15 nucleotides match TRBD2. The specimen comprised PBMCs from blood, sampled roughly 5 days after vaccination. The clonotype comes from a man aged 45-65 years who received an inactivated influenza vaccine. DNA of the CDR3: TGCGCCAGCAGCTGGCCCGGGACTAGCGGGAGGAGCACCGGGGAGCTGTTTTTT. Translated, it gives CASSWPGTSGRSTGELFF.